Sequencing of this TCR beta chain was carried out in a study of blood T cell repertoires in COVID-19. Study context: Donors in the United States, Italy and Spain gave samples during acute or convalescent COVID-19. From T cells, B-cell-depleted T cells, or PBMCs came the material, which was cDNA or gDNA.

The sample holds a few counts of this clone. V lost 3 bases and J lost 0, with 12 bases in between. CDR3 length: 15 amino acids. The germline V gene has CDR1 GTSNPN and CDR2 SVGIG (reference sequence). As originally analysed: Amplification with reference gene primers provided the estimates of nucleated cell counts. The data were produced by immunoSEQ multiplex PCR, yet TCRdb's version contains in-frame clones alone and is incomplete. Clonal size and the V and J genes are those of that table, whereas D and trimming came from the DNA. The repertoire has 90,000 or so clones, about 87% of them found once; the top ten carry over 0.35%.

The chain joins TRBV30 to TRBJ1-3; D remains ambiguous. Sequenced input: peripheral blood. This sequence originates from a man between 60 and 75 years old with acute or convalescent COVID-19. The CDR3 is CAWSQDGLSGNTIYF. As DNA, the CDR3 is TGTGCCTGGAGCCAGGACGGACTCTCTGGAAACACCATATATTTT.